In this sample, the clone carrying this T cell receptor beta chain turned up a few times. What it recognizes is unknown. Repertoires were generated with immunoSEQ multiplex PCR, while TCRdb's copy carries only in-frame clones and drops some. The sample has 30,000 to 40,000 clones; approximately 79% are singletons. The entry originates in a study of OX40 agonist ivuxolimab in advanced cancers. Turning to the study itself: The treatment was a fully human IgG2 OX40 agonist, ivuxolimab. Whole-study findings and limits: Within 6 weeks, CD4+ and CD8+ blood T cells expanded clonally at 0.1 to 3.0 mg/kg. Some of the lowest clonal expansion was seen in partial responders at 0.1-3.0 mg/kg.

V was shortened by 5 bases and J by 0 bases, with 7 bases between the two germline ends. Looked up from germline, CDR1 is WNHNN and CDR2 is SYGVQD (reference sequence). The CDR3 extends over 13 amino acids. The V gene is TRBV10-1, the J gene TRBJ1-1; D may be TRBD1 (6 bases). This sample comprised CD4+ or CD8+ T cells sorted from blood, obtained in a trial of the OX40 agonist ivuxolimab. The receptor comes from an adult with an advanced solid tumor such as melanoma, head and neck, liver or kidney cancer. For the CDR3, the DNA is TGCGCCAGCAGTCGGACAGTGAACACTGAAGCTTTCTTT. Translated, it gives CASSRTVNTEAFF.